The rows below give T cell receptor beta chains drawn from one sample of a study of cytomegalovirus exposure and HLA in healthy donors. This table comes from immunoSEQ multiplex PCR, and its TCRdb copy is limited to in-frame clones, with some not included. The sample has about 360,000 clones, 86% seen once. The sample comprised PBMCs. The receptors stem from a young woman in good health and CMV-seronegative. Both conserved end residues are part of each CDR3. Fields, in order: J gene, V gene, D gene, clone size, CDR3 DNA, CDR3 protein. A D gene is named only where the DNA matches it firmly. Some rows mark clone size as missing; the rest say once, few, many or name a class of expanded clone.

j_call: TRBJ2-3
v_call: TRBV27
d_call: TRBD2
clone_size: -
cdr3_nt: TGTGCCAGCAGTCCTCTAGCGGAAACCCGACAGTATTTT
cdr3_aa: CASSPLAETRQYF

j_call: TRBJ2-7
v_call: TRBV27
d_call: -
clone_size: few
cdr3_nt: TGTGCCAGCAGCCCTCAGGGTTACGAGCAGTACTTC
cdr3_aa: CASSPQGYEQYF

j_call: TRBJ2-1
v_call: TRBV15
d_call: -
clone_size: -
cdr3_nt: TGTGCCACCAGCAGCTCGTACAATGAGCAGTTCTTC
cdr3_aa: CATSSSYNEQFF

j_call: TRBJ1-5
v_call: TRBV4-1
d_call: -
clone_size: once
cdr3_nt: TGCGCCAGCAGCCACCCCGCGGGGGCCCAGCATTTT
cdr3_aa: CASSHPAGAQHF

j_call: TRBJ1-1
v_call: TRBV6-5
d_call: -
clone_size: -
cdr3_nt: TGTGCCAGCAGTTCCCGTTCTAACACTGAAGCTTTCTTT
cdr3_aa: CASSSRSNTEAFF

j_call: TRBJ2-5
v_call: TRBV28
d_call: TRBD1
clone_size: -
cdr3_nt: TGTGCCAGCAGTCGGGACAGTGGAAGAGAGACCCAGTACTTC
cdr3_aa: CASSRDSGRETQYF

j_call: TRBJ1-2
v_call: TRBV28
d_call: -
clone_size: -
cdr3_nt: TGTGCCAGCATCAAAGCACTTCACTATGGCTACACCTTC
cdr3_aa: CASIKALHYGYTF

j_call: TRBJ2-5
v_call: TRBV6-4
d_call: TRBD1
clone_size: -
cdr3_nt: TGTGCCACCAAAGAGGGACAGGGGGCTGTTCTCCAAGAGACCCAGTACTTC
cdr3_aa: CATKEGQGAVLQETQYF

j_call: TRBJ2-3
v_call: TRBV28
d_call: TRBD2
clone_size: -
cdr3_nt: TGTGCCAGCAGGCCCCCTACCGTGGGACTAGCGAGAACCAACACAGATACGCAGTATTTT
cdr3_aa: CASRPPTVGLARTNTDTQYF

j_call: TRBJ2-7
v_call: TRBV5-1
d_call: -
clone_size: many
cdr3_nt: TGCGCCAGCAGCTTGACCCTGCCAGGGTCTTACGCCTACGAGCAGTACTTC
cdr3_aa: CASSLTLPGSYAYEQYF

j_call: TRBJ1-3
v_call: TRBV11-2
d_call: TRBD1
clone_size: -
cdr3_nt: TGTGCCAGCAGCTCGGTTGACAGGGAGTTCGACACCATATATTTT
cdr3_aa: CASSSVDREFDTIYF

j_call: TRBJ2-3
v_call: TRBV5-6
d_call: TRBD2
clone_size: -
cdr3_nt: TGTGCCAGCAGCTCCGGACTAGCGAGCACAGATACGCAGTATTTT
cdr3_aa: CASSSGLASTDTQYF

j_call: TRBJ2-1
v_call: TRBV6-1
d_call: -
clone_size: few
cdr3_nt: TGTGCCAGCAGTGAAGTCAGGGGGGATGAGCAGTTCTTC
cdr3_aa: CASSEVRGDEQFF

j_call: TRBJ1-2
v_call: TRBV30
d_call: -
clone_size: few
cdr3_nt: TGTGCCTGGGGTCGGGGCGCTACGGGAGACTATGGCTACACCTTC
cdr3_aa: CAWGRGATGDYGYTF

j_call: TRBJ2-5
v_call: TRBV6-6
d_call: TRBD1
clone_size: -
cdr3_nt: TGTGCCAGCAGTTACTCGGACAGGGCGGAGACCCAGTACTTC
cdr3_aa: CASSYSDRAETQYF

j_call: TRBJ2-2
v_call: TRBV2
d_call: TRBD2
clone_size: -
cdr3_nt: TGTGCCAGCAGTGGCGGGGCGGGAGGGGTGACCACCGGGGAGCTGTTTTTT
cdr3_aa: CASSGGAGGVTTGELFF